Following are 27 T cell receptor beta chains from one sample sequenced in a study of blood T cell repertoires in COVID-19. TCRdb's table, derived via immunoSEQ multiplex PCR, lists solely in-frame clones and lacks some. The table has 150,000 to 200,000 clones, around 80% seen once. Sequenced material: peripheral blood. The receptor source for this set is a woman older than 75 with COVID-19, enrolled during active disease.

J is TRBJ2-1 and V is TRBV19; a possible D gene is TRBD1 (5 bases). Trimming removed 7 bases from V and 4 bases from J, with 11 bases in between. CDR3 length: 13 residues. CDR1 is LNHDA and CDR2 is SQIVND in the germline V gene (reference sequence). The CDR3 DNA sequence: TGTGCCAGTATGGGCAGGGTTTACAATGAGCAGTTCTTC. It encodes CASMGRVYNEQFF.

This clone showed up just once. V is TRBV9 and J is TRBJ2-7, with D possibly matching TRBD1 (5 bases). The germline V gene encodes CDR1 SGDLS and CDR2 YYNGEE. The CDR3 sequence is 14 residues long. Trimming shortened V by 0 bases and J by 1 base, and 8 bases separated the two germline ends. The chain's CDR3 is CASSVGPGSYEQYF. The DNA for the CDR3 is TGTGCCAGCAGCGTAGGCCCAGGGTCCTACGAGCAGTACTTC.

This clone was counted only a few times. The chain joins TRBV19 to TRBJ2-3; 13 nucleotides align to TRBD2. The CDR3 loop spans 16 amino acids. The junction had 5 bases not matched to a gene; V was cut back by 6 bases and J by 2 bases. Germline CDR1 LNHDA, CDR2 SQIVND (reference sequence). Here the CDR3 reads CASSGLAGVDTDTQYF. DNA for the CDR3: TGTGCCAGTAGCGGACTAGCGGGGGTTGACACAGATACGCAGTATTTT. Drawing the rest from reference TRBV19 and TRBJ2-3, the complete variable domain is DGGITQSPKYLFRKEGQNVTLSCEQNLNHDAMYWYRQDPGQGLRLIYYSQIVNDFQKGDIAEGYSVSREKKESFPLTVTSAQKNPTAFYLCASSGLAGVDTDTQYFGPGTRLTVL.

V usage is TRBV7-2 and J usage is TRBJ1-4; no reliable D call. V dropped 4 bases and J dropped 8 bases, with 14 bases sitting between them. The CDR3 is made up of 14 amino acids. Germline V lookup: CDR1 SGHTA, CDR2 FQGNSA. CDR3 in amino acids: CASSSDLAGEKLFF. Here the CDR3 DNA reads TGTGCCAGCAGCTCGGACTTGGCGGGGGAAAAACTGTTTTTT.

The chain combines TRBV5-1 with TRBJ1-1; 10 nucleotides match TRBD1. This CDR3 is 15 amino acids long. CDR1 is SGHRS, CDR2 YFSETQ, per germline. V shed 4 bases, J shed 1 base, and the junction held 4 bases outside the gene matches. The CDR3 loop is CASSIRTGGNTEAFF. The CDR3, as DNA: TGCGCCAGCAGCATACGGACAGGGGGGAACACTGAAGCTTTCTTT. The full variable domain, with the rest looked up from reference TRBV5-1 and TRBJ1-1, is KAGVTQTPRYLIKTRGQQVTLSCSPISGHRSVSWYQQTPGQGLQFLFEYFSETQRNKGNFPGRFSGRQFSNSRSEMNVSTLELGDSALYLCASSIRTGGNTEAFFGQGTRLTVV.

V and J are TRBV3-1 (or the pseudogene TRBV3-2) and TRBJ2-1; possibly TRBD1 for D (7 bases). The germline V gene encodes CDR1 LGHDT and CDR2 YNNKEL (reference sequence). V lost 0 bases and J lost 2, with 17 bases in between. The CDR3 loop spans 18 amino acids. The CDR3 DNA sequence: TGTGCCAGCAGCCAAGATCTGGAGGGACAGCGTCCCTACAATGAGCAGTTCTTC. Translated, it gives CASSQDLEGQRPYNEQFF.

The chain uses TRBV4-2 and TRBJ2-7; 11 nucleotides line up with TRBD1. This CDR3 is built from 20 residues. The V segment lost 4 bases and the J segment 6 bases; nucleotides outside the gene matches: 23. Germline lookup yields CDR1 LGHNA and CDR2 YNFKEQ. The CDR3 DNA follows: TGTGCCAGCAGCCGCAAGGCCCCGGGACAGGGGGTATTGACGGCTACCGAGCAGTACTTC. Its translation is CASSRKAPGQGVLTATEQYF.

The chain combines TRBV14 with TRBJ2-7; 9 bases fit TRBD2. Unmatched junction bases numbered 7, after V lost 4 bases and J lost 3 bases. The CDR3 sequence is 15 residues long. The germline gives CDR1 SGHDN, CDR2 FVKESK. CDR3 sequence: CASSRPGRGGYEQYF. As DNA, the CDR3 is TGTGCCAGCAGCCGCCCGGGGCGGGGGGGCTACGAGCAGTACTTC.

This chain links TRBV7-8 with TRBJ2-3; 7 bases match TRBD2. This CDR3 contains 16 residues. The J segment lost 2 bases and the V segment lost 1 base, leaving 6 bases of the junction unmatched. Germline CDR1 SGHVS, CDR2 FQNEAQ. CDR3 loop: CASSLGWDYPTDTQYF. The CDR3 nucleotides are TGTGCCAGCAGCTTAGGCTGGGACTATCCCACAGATACGCAGTATTTT.

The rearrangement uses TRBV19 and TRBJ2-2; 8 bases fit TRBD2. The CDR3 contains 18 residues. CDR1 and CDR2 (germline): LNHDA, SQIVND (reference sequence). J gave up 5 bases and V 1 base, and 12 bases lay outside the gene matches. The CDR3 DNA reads TGTGCCAGTAGTATAGGCCCCCGGGGGGGGGTAAAGACCGGGGAGCTGTTTTTT. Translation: CASSIGPRGGVKTGELFF.

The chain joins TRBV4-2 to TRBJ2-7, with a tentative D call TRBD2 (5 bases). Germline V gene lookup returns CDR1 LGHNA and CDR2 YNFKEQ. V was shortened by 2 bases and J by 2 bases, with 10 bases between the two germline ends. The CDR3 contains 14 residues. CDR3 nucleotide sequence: TGTGCCAGCAGCCAAAGCGGTCCGACCTACGAGCAGTACTTC. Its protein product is CASSQSGPTYEQYF.

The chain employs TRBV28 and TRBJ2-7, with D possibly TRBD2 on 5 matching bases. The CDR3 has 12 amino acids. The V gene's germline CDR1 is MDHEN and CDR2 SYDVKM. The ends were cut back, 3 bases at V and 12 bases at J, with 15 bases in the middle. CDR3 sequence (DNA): TGTGCCAGCAGTTTGTCCAGAGATGGGAGGTACTTC. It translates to CASSLSRDGRYF.

The CDR3 DNA follows: TGTGCTAGTGGCCGGGGACAGCAAGAGACCCAGTACTTC. Translated: CASGRGQQETQYF. The chain links TRBV12-5 to TRBJ2-5; 7 bases agree with TRBD1. CDR1 is LGHNT, CDR2 FRNRAP, per germline. This CDR3 has 13 amino acids. After removal of 6 bases from V and 2 bases from J, the junction contained 3 bases not matched to a gene.

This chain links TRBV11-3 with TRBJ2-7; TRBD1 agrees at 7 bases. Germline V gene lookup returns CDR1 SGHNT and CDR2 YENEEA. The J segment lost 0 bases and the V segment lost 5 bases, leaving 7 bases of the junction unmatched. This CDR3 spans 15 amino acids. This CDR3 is CASSATGTDSYEQYF. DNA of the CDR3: TGTGCCAGCAGCGCCACCGGGACAGACTCCTACGAGCAGTACTTC.

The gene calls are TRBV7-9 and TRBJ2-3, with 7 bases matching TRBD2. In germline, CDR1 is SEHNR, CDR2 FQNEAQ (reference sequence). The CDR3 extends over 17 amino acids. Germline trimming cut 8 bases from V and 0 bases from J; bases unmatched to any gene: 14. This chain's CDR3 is CASRDTIAGESTDTQYF. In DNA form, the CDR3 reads TGTGCCAGCCGAGATACTATAGCGGGTGAGAGCACAGATACGCAGTATTTT.

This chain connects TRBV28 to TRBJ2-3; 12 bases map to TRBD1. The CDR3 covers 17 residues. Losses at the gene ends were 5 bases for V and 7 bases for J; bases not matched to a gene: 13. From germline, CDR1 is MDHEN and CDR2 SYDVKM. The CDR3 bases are TGTGCCAGCAGTCCCGGGACAGGGGGCATATTTCGAAATACGCAGTATTTT. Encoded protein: CASSPGTGGIFRNTQYF.

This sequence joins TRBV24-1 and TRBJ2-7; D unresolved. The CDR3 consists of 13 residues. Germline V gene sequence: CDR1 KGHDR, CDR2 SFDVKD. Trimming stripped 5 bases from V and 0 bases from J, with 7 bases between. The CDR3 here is CATSGASSYEQYF. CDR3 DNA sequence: TGTGCCACCAGTGGGGCGAGCTCCTACGAGCAGTACTTC.

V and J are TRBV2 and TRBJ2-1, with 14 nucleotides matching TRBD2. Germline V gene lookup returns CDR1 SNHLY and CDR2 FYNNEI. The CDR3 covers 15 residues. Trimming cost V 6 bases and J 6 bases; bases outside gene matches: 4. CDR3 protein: CASSSGLAGANEQFF. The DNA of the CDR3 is TGTGCCAGCAGCTCGGGACTAGCGGGAGCCAATGAGCAGTTCTTC.

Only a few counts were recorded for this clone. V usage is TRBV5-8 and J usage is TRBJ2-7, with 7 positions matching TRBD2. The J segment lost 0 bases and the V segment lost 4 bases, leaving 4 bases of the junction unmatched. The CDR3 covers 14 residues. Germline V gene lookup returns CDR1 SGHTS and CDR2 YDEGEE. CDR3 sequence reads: CASSTPGGSYEQYF. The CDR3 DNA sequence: TGTGCCAGCAGCACCCCGGGGGGCTCCTACGAGCAGTACTTC.

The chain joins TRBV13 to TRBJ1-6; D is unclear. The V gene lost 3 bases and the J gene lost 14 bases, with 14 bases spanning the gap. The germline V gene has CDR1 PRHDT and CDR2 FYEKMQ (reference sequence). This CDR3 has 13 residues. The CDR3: CASSFGLAQTLHF. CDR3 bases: TGTGCCAGCAGCTTTGGGCTAGCCCAGACCCTCCACTTT.

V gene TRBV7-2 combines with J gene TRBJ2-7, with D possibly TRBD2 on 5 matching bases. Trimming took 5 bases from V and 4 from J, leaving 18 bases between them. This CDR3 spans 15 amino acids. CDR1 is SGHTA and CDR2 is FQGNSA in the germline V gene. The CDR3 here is CASSLRANSLYEQYF. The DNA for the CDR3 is TGTGCCAGCAGCCTGCGGGCTAATTCCCTGTACGAGCAGTACTTC.

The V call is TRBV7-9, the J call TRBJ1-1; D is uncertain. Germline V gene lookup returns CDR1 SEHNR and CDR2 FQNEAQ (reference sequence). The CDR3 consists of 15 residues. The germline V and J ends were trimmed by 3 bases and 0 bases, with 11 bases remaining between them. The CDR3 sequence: CASSFVTVMNTEAFF. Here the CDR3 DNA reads TGTGCCAGCAGCTTTGTAACAGTTATGAACACTGAAGCTTTCTTT.

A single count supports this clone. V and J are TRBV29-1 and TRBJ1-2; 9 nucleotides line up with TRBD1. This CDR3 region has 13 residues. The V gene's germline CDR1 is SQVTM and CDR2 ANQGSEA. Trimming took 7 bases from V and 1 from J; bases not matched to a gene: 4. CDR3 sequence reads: CSAGGQGNYGYTF. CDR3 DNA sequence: TGCAGCGCCGGGGGACAGGGTAACTATGGCTACACCTTC.

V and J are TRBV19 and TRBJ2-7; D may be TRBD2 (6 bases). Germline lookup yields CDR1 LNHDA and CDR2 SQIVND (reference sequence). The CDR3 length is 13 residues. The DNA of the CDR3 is TGTGCTTCCCGAGGCGGGGCATCCGACGAGCAGTACTTC. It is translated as CASRGGASDEQYF.

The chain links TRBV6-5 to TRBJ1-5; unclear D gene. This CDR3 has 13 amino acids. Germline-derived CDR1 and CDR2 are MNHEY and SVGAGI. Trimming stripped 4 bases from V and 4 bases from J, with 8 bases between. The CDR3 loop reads CASSWGDNQPQHF. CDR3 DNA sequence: TGTGCCAGCAGTTGGGGAGATAATCAGCCCCAGCATTTT.

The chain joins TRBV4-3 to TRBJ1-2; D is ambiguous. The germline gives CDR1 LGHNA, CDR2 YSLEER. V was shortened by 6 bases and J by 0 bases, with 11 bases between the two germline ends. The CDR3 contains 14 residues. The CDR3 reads CASSLEESNYGYTF. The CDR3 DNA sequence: TGCGCCAGCAGTTTAGAAGAATCTAACTATGGCTACACCTTC.

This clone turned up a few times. The CDR3 DNA reads TGTGCCAGCAGCCCTGGCGGGGGGCAATTGACAGATACGCAGTATTTT. Translated: CASSPGGGQLTDTQYF. The rearrangement uses TRBV7-2 and TRBJ2-3, with 8 bases fitting TRBD2. The trim removed 5 bases at V and 3 bases at J, leaving 10 bases unmatched. The germline V gene encodes CDR1 SGHTA and CDR2 FQGNSA. The CDR3 totals 16 residues.